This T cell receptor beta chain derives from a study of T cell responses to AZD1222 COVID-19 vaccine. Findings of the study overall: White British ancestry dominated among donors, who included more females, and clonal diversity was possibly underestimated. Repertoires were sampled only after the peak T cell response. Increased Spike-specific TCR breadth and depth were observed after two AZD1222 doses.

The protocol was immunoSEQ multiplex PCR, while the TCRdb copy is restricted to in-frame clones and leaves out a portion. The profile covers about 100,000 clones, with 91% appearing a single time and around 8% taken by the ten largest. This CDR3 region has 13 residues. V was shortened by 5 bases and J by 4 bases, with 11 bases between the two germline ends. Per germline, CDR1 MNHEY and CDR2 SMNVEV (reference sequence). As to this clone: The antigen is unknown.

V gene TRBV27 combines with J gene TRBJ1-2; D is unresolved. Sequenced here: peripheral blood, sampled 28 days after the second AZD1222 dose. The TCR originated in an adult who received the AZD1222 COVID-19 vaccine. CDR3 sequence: CASSHDGIYGYTF. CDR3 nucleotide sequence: TGTGCCAGCAGTCACGACGGTATCTATGGCTACACCTTC.